This T cell receptor beta chain was documented in a study of cytomegalovirus exposure and HLA in healthy donors. Findings of the study overall: Some V segments could not be told apart, so they were left out, TRBV6-2 and TRBV6-3 among them.

In the case of this clone: No antigen is known for it.

Samples came from healthy bone marrow donors. Both 60 Vbeta primers and 13 Jbeta primers went into the PCR. Sequencing used immunoSEQ multiplex PCR; TCRdb keeps in-frame clones, though not all of them. The repertoire includes more than 150,000 clones, approximately 88% of them detected once, and approximately 2.4% sits in the top ten. Losses at the gene ends were 0 bases for V and 8 bases for J; bases not matched to a gene: 4. The CDR3 runs to 14 residues. Per germline, CDR1 SGHRS and CDR2 YFSETQ. This chain joins TRBV5-1 and TRBJ2-1; 8 positions match TRBD2. Sequencing used PBMCs. This TCR derives from a woman aged 45-60 years in good health and CMV-seropositive. CDR3 residues: CASSLEGLAHEQFF. The CDR3 DNA reads TGCGCCAGCAGCTTGGAAGGACTAGCCCATGAGCAGTTCTTC.